One sample yielded the 29 T cell receptor beta chains listed below, sequenced in a study of Graves' ophthalmopathy and Graves' hyperthyroidism. Amplified material comprised TCR beta CDR3 regions derived from RNA transcripts. HTBI primers were employed in first-round RT-PCR, then a second-round multiplex PCR followed. TCRdb fed the multiplex PCR reads into MiXCR, producing one record per CDR3 protein. The data contain over a million distinct CDR3 sequences, 35% to 40% of them seen just once; the ten biggest clones take up 8.5% to 14%. Sequenced: peripheral blood or thyroid tissue (not recorded which). These receptors originate from an adult man with Graves' hyperthyroidism.

In regard to this clonotype: Possible read error: a much larger clone is one base away. The rearrangement uses TRBV7-2 and TRBJ2-5; 9 bases are a match to TRBD1. Germline loops: CDR1 SGHTA, CDR2 FQGNSA. Germline trimming cut 3 bases from V and 4 bases from J; bases unmatched to any gene: 9. This CDR3 contains 16 residues. The CDR3 loop reads CASSLAPTGGRETQYF. Written as DNA, the CDR3 is TGTGCCAGCAGCTTGGCTCCTACAGGGGGCCGAGAGACCCAGTACTTC.

This clonotype was seen repeatedly, ten times or more. V and J are TRBV15 and TRBJ2-2, with TRBD2 identical over 9 bases. The CDR3 totals 17 residues. Germline V gene sequence: CDR1 LNHNV, CDR2 YYDKDF (reference sequence). Germline trimming cut 2 bases from V and 6 bases from J; bases unmatched to any gene: 10. In DNA form, the CDR3 reads TGTGCCACCAGCAGACCCGCGGGCGGGAGGGCCGCCGGGGAGCTGTTTTTT. This encodes CATSRPAGGRAAGELFF.

The V gene is TRBV6-6, the J gene TRBJ2-5, with 10 bases matching TRBD1. Germline V lookup: CDR1 MNHNY, CDR2 SVGAGI (reference sequence). The length of the CDR3 is 16 residues. V gave up 5 bases and J gave up 7 bases; unmatched junction bases: 13. CDR3 loop: CASSNRDRGPTWTQYF. The CDR3 nucleotides read TGTGCCAGCAGTAACCGGGACAGGGGCCCTACCTGGACCCAGTACTTC.

The chain has TRBV30 and TRBJ2-2; no clear D gene. The CDR3 spans 11 residues. Trimming stripped 5 bases from V and 8 bases from J, with 9 bases between. CDR1 is GTSNPN, CDR2 SVGIG, per germline (reference sequence). CDR3 sequence reads: CAWYHQGELFF. As DNA, the CDR3 is TGTGCCTGGTATCATCAAGGGGAGCTGTTTTTT.

This clonotype appeared many times. The chain couples TRBV20-1 to TRBJ1-5; D gene unclear. The V gene lost 1 base and the J gene lost 5 bases, with 9 bases spanning the gap. This CDR3 contains 13 residues. Germline V gene lookup returns CDR1 DFQATT and CDR2 SNEGSKA (reference sequence). The CDR3 nucleotides are TGCAGTGCTAGAGCAGGTTTATATCAGCCCCAGCATTTT. Protein: CSARAGLYQPQHF.

This clonotype was observed once. The genes are TRBV29-1 and TRBJ2-5, with 12 positions matching TRBD1. Germline trimming cut 4 bases from V and 9 bases from J; bases unmatched to any gene: 6. The germline V gene has CDR1 SQVTM and CDR2 ANQGSEA. The CDR3 contains 13 residues. In DNA, the CDR3 is TGCAGCGTTGCGGGACAGGGGGCTGGGGCCCAGTACTTC. This encodes CSVAGQGAGAQYF.

This clonotype was counted at least ten times. J is TRBJ1-1 and V is TRBV4-3; D remains ambiguous. Per germline, CDR1 LGHNA and CDR2 YSLEER. The germline V and J ends were trimmed by 1 base and 1 base, with 10 bases remaining between them. The CDR3 is made up of 15 amino acids. The DNA of the CDR3 is TGCGCCAGCAGCCAAGTGAGTAGGGCGAACACTGAAGCTTTCTTT. Its translation is CASSQVSRANTEAFF.

Comment on this clonotype: Being one base from a much bigger clone, this may be a read error. The chain uses TRBV20-1 and TRBJ1-3, with TRBD1 identical over 7 bases. Per germline, CDR1 DFQATT and CDR2 SNEGSKA (reference sequence). The CDR3 loop spans 14 amino acids. J gave up 0 bases and V 1 base, and 0 bases lay outside the gene matches. This CDR3 is CSARGDSSGNTIYF. Written as DNA, the CDR3 is TGCAGTGCTAGAGGGGACAGCTCTGGAAACACCATATATTTT.

The chain uses TRBV19 and TRBJ2-7, with a possible D match to TRBD2 (5 bases). Trimming pared 0 bases from V and 9 bases from J, leaving 18 bases between. Germline lookup yields CDR1 LNHDA and CDR2 SQIVND (reference sequence). This CDR3 has 15 residues. This CDR3 is CASSIDSAGNLGQYF. The CDR3 nucleotides read TGTGCCAGTAGTATAGATTCGGCGGGCAACCTCGGGCAGTACTTC.

This clonotype appeared a few times. The chain recombines TRBV5-6 with TRBJ1-1; D is undetermined. Germline CDR1 reads SGHDT; CDR2 reads YYEEEE. V was pared by 0 bases and J by 5 bases, with 14 bases between. This CDR3 comprises 15 residues. CDR3 loop: CASSLVGGLETEAFF. The CDR3 nucleotides read TGTGCCAGCAGCTTGGTTGGAGGGCTAGAAACTGAAGCTTTCTTT.

CDR3 in amino acids: CASSLWGNSGANVLTF. The CDR3 region has the DNA TGCGCCAGCAGCCTGTGGGGGAACTCTGGGGCCAACGTCCTGACTTTC. The gene calls are TRBV5-1 and TRBJ2-6; possibly TRBD1 or TRBD2 for D (5 bases each). Germline V gene data show CDR1 as SGHRS and CDR2 as YFSETQ. CDR3 length: 16 residues. Trimming stripped 4 bases from V and 0 bases from J, with 11 bases between.

V and J are TRBV12-3 or TRBV12-4 and TRBJ1-1; possibly TRBD1 for D (5 bases). The CDR3 sequence is 12 residues long. Trimming removed 3 bases at V and 8 bases at J, with 10 bases between. CDR3 region: CASSFGGIEAFF. As DNA, the CDR3 is TGTGCCAGCAGTTTTGGGGGAATAGAAGCTTTCTTT.

This clonotype showed up just a few times. This chain connects TRBV19 to TRBJ2-7; 9 bases are shared with TRBD1. With V trimmed by 7 bases and J by 5 bases, 6 bases remained unmatched. The CDR3 runs 13 residues. Germline CDR1 is LNHDA and CDR2 is SQIVND (reference sequence). The chain's CDR3 is CASTGTGPHEQYF. The CDR3 region has the DNA TGTGCCAGTACCGGGACAGGGCCCCACGAGCAGTACTTC. The full variable domain, its missing parts supplied by reference TRBV19 and TRBJ2-7, is DGGITQSPKYLFRKEGQNVTLSCEQNLNHDAMYWYRQDPGQGLRLIYYSQIVNDFQKGDIAEGYSVSREKKESFPLTVTSAQKNPTAFYLCASTGTGPHEQYFGPGTRLTVT.

This clonotype was detected many times. This chain connects TRBV14 to TRBJ1-5; 7 bases map to TRBD1. The CDR3 length is 14 residues. The junction had 13 bases not matched to a gene; V was cut back by 11 bases and J by 6 bases. CDR1 is SGHDN and CDR2 is FVKESK in the germline V gene. As DNA, the CDR3 is TGTGCCTGGCAACGGGACAGCACAACTCAGCCCCAGCATTTT. Encoded protein: CAWQRDSTTQPQHF.

This clonotype was recorded a few times. CDR3 nucleotides: TGTGCCAGCAGCGAGGGTTCAGATACGCAGTATTTT. Translated, it gives CASSEGSDTQYF. This sequence joins TRBV11-2 and TRBJ2-3; perhaps TRBD2 as D (5 bases). Germline CDR1 and CDR2: SGHAT and FQNNGV. The CDR3 runs to 12 residues. With 5 bases removed from V and 4 bases from J, the gap between germline ends came to 7 bases.

The gene calls are TRBV7-9 and TRBJ2-7; TRBD1 might be the D (6 bases). V lost 4 bases and J 5 bases, leaving 15 bases between the germline ends. CDR1 and CDR2 from the germline V gene are SEHNR and FQNEAQ (reference sequence). The CDR3 extends over 14 amino acids. In nucleotides, the CDR3 is TGTGCCAGCAGCTCCCTGGGGACACCGAACGAGCAGTACTTC. Translation: CASSSLGTPNEQYF. The full variable domain, its missing parts supplied by reference TRBV7-9 and TRBJ2-7, is DTGVSQNPRHKITKRGQNVTFRCDPISEHNRLYWYRQTLGQGPEFLTYFQNEAQLEKSRLLSDRFSAERPKGSFSTLEIQRTEQGDSAMYLCASSSLGTPNEQYFGPGTRLTVT.

As concerns this clonotype: The conserved phenylalanine or tryptophan normally closing the CDR3 is absent here, so this likely arose from a read error. The rearrangement links TRBV5-1 to TRBJ2-5; D remains unclear. Trimming pared 3 bases from V and 1 base from J, leaving 4 bases between. Germline values: CDR1 SGHRS, CDR2 YFSETQ. The CDR3 runs 12 residues. CDR3 in amino acids: CASSSPQETQYL. The CDR3 nucleotides are TGCGCCAGCAGCTCACCCCAAGAGACCCAGTACCTC.

As for this clonotype: It may be a read error: a sequence one base away is much more abundant. DNA for the CDR3: TGTGCCAGCAGCTTACTGGGACATAGGACAGAAGAGACCCAGTACTTC. Its protein product is CASSLLGHRTEETQYF. This sequence joins TRBV7-8 and TRBJ2-5; a possible D gene is TRBD1 (6 bases). Germline CDR1 reads SGHVS; CDR2 reads FQNEAQ. The CDR3 contains 16 residues. Between the trimmed V and J ends, which lost 2 bases and 3 bases, there was a span of 16 bases.

The chain carries TRBV7-8 and TRBJ1-4; D may be TRBD1 (5 bases). This CDR3 has 15 amino acids. V lost 3 bases and J 2 bases, leaving 10 bases between the germline ends. CDR1 SGHVS and CDR2 FQNEAQ come from the germline V gene. The CDR3 protein is CASSFQGQTNEKLFF. The CDR3 DNA reads as TGTGCCAGCAGCTTCCAGGGTCAGACTAATGAAAAACTGTTTTTT.

This clonotype was found once. This could be a read error, since a much larger clone is one nucleotide away. The V and J genes are TRBV19 and TRBJ2-7; no clear D. V was pared by 3 bases and J by 6 bases, with 9 bases between. The CDR3 totals 12 residues. From germline, CDR1 is LNHDA and CDR2 SQIVND (reference sequence). CDR3 DNA: TGTGCCAGTAGTATGGGTCTGACCGAGCAGTACTTC. Amino acid sequence: CASSMGLTEQYF.

The chain recombines TRBV24-1 with TRBJ2-7, with D uncertain. Germline-derived CDR1 and CDR2 are KGHDR and SFDVKD. The CDR3 contains 13 residues. Trimming pared 5 bases from V and 2 bases from J, leaving 9 bases between. CDR3 coding DNA: TGTGCCACCAGTGCCTGGGATGCCTACGAGCAGTACTTC. Translation gives CATSAWDAYEQYF.

The gene calls are TRBV6-5 and TRBJ1-2; TRBD1 is a possible D gene (5 bases). CDR1 and CDR2 from the germline V gene are MNHEY and SVGAGI. V lost 0 bases and J lost 5, with 16 bases in between. The CDR3 covers 16 residues. In DNA form, the CDR3 reads TGTGCCAGCAGTTACTCAGTCCGAGGGGTAACGTATGGCTACACCTTC. Protein: CASSYSVRGVTYGYTF.

DNA of the CDR3: TGTGCCGGCAACCGGGGGCGGGTGGACACTGAAGCTTTCTTT. As protein: CAGNRGRVDTEAFF. The chain joins TRBV6-2 or TRBV6-3 to TRBJ1-1; D is possibly TRBD1 (6 bases). Per germline, CDR1 MNHEY and CDR2 SVGEGT. Trimming removed 11 bases at V and 3 bases at J, with 19 bases between. This CDR3 is 14 amino acids long.

Concerning this clonotype: This may be a read error: a much more frequent sequence differs by one nucleotide. The chain carries TRBV5-6 and TRBJ1-5; no clear D gene. The V gene's germline CDR1 is SGHDT and CDR2 YYEEEE. This CDR3 is 15 amino acids long. Trimming left V 0 bases short and J 3 bases short, with 10 bases between. This CDR3 is CASSLEGKINQPQHF. CDR3 bases: TGTGCCAGCAGCTTGGAGGGTAAAATCAATCAGCCCCAGCATTTT.

A remark on this clonotype: At one end the junction does not follow the germline gene, possibly because of a read error. The J gene is TRBJ1-1, the V gene TRBV10-2; D ambiguous. The CDR3 sequence is 13 residues long. Germline CDR1 reads WSHSY; CDR2 reads SAAADI. CDR3: CASSPTMNTETFF. CDR3 nucleotides: TGCGCCAGCAGTCCTACTATGAACACTGAAACTTTCTTT.

This clonotype was recorded at least ten times. The chain links TRBV2 to TRBJ2-7; D unclear. V was pared by 7 bases and J by 0 bases, with 13 bases between. This CDR3 spans 14 amino acids. Germline assignment: CDR1 SNHLY and CDR2 FYNNEI. CDR3 bases: TGTGCCAGCAAGGTTTTCCAGGACTCCTACGAGCAGTACTTC. Translation gives CASKVFQDSYEQYF.

The rearrangement uses TRBV7-2 and TRBJ2-3; 9 nucleotides agree with TRBD2. CDR1 is SGHTA, CDR2 FQGNSA, per germline. This CDR3 comprises 15 residues. The J segment lost 4 bases and the V segment lost 5 bases, leaving 7 bases of the junction unmatched. CDR3 region: CASSILAGRADTQYF. The CDR3 DNA is TGTGCCAGCAGCATCCTAGCGGGGCGTGCAGATACGCAGTATTTT.

The chain is built from TRBV28 and TRBJ2-7; TRBD2 agrees at 10 bases. The CDR3 loop spans 16 amino acids. Germline assignment: CDR1 MDHEN and CDR2 SYDVKM. The J segment lost 2 bases and the V segment lost 2 bases, leaving 6 bases of the junction unmatched. The CDR3 spells CASSLVASGGTYEQYF. In DNA, the CDR3 is TGTGCCAGCAGTTTAGTTGCTAGCGGGGGCACCTACGAGCAGTACTTC.

Ten or more counts support this clonotype. The gene calls are TRBV7-8 and TRBJ1-5, with D uncertain. The germline V and J ends were trimmed by 4 bases and 0 bases, with 7 bases remaining between them. Germline loops: CDR1 SGHVS, CDR2 FQNEAQ. The CDR3 is 14 residues long. DNA for the CDR3: TGTGCCAGCAGCTCTTTACATAGCAATCAGCCCCAGCATTTT. Amino acid sequence: CASSSLHSNQPQHF.